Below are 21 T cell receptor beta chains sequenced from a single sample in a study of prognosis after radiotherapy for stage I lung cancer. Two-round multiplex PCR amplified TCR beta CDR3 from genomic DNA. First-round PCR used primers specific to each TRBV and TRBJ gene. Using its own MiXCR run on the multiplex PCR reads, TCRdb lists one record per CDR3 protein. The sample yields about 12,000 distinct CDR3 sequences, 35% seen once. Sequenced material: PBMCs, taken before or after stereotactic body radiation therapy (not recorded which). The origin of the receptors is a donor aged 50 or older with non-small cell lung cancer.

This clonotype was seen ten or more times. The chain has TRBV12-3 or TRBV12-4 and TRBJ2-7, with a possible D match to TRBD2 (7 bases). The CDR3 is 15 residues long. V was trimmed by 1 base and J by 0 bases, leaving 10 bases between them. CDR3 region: CASSLERGGSYEQYF. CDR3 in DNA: TGTGCCAGCAGTTTAGAAAGGGGGGGCTCCTACGAGCAGTACTTC.

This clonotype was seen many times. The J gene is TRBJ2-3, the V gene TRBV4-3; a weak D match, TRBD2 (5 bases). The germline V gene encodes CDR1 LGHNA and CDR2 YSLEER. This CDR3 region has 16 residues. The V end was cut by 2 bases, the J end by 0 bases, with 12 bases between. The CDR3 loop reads CASSQQTNPSTDTQYF. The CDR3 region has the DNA TGCGCCAGCAGCCAACAGACTAACCCTAGCACAGATACGCAGTATTTT.

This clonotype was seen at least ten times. As DNA, the CDR3 is TGTGCCAGCAGCTTCCCCGGACAGTATGGCTACACCTTC. Translating it yields CASSFPGQYGYTF. V gene TRBV7-9 combines with J gene TRBJ1-2, with a possible D match to TRBD1 (6 bases). The CDR3 sequence is 13 residues long. Per the germline V gene, CDR1 is SEHNR and CDR2 is FQNEAQ (reference sequence). V dropped 3 bases and J dropped 5 bases, with 10 bases sitting between them.

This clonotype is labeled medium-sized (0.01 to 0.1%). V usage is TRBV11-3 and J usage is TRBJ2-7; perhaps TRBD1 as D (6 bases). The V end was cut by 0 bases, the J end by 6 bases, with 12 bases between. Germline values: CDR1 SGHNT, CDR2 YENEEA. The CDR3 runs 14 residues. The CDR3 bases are TGTGCCAGCAGCTTAGACTTACAGGGTTTCGAGCAGTACTTC. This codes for CASSLDLQGFEQYF.

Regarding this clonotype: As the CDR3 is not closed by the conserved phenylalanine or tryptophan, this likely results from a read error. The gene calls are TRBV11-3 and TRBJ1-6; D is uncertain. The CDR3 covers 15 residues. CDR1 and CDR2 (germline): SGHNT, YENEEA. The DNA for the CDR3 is TGTGCCAGAAGCTTAGGACCCTCAAATAGTTCACCCCTCCACCTT. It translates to CARSLGPSNSSPLHL.

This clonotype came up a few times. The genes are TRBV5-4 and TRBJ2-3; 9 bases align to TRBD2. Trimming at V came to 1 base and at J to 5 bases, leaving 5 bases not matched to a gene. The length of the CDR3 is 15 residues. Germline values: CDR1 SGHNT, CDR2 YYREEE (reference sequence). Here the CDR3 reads CASSLRRLAEDTQYF. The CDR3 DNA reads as TGTGCCAGCAGCTTGAGAAGACTAGCGGAAGATACGCAGTATTTT.

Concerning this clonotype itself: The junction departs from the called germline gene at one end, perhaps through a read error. CDR3 sequence: CASSQGVSVRGGHYSCNEQFF. CDR3 DNA: TGTGCCAGCAGCCAAGGGGTTTCTGTGCGGGGGGGCCATTACTCCTGCAATGAGCAGTTCTTC. The gene calls are TRBV3-1 and TRBJ2-1; 9 bases fit TRBD2. The CDR3 totals 21 residues. Looked up from germline, CDR1 is LGHDT and CDR2 is YNNKEL (reference sequence).

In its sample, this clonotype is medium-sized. The CDR3 DNA reads TGTGCCAGCAGCCCCGGGACTAGCGGGAGGCGCTCCTACAATGAGCAGTTCTTC. Encoded protein: CASSPGTSGRRSYNEQFF. V usage is TRBV11-2 and J usage is TRBJ2-1; 15 positions match TRBD2. This CDR3 comprises 18 residues. The V gene's germline CDR1 is SGHAT and CDR2 FQNNGV. With 5 bases clipped from V and 0 bases from J, the junction kept 5 bases outside the gene matches.

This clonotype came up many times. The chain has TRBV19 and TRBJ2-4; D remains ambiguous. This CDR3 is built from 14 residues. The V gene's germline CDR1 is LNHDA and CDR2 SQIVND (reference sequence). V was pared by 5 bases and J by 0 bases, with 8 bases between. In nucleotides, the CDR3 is TGTGCCAGTAGTTACAGTAAAGCCAAAAACATTCAGTACTTC. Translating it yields CASSYSKAKNIQYF.

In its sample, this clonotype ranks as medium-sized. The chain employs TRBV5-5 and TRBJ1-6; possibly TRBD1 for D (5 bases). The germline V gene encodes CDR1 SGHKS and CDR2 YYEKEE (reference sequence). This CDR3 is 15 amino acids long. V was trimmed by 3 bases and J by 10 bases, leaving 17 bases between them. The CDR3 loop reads CASSWGGIGNSPLHF. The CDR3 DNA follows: TGTGCCAGCAGCTGGGGGGGTATAGGGAACTCACCCCTCCACTTT.

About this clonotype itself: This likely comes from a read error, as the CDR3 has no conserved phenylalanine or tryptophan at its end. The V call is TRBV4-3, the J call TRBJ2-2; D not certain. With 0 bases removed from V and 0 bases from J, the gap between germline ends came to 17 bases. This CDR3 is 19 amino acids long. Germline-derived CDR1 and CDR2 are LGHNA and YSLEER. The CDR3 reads CASSQDSFGARANTGELFS. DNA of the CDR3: TGCGCCAGCAGCCAAGATTCATTCGGCGCAAGAGCGAACACCGGGGAGCTGTTTTCT.

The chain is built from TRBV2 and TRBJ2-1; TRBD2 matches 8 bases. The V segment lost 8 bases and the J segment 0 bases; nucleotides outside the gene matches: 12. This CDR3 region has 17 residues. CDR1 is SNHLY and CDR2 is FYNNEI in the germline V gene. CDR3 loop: CASDFGTRSDSYNEQFF. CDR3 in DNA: TGTGCCAGCGACTTCGGGACTAGGTCCGACTCCTACAATGAGCAGTTCTTC.

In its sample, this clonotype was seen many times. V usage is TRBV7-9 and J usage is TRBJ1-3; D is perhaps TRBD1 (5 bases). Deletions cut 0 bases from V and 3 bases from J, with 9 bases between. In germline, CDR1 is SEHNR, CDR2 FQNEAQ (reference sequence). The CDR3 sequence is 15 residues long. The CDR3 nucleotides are TGTGCCAGCAGCTTAGCTCAGGGAATTGGAAACACCATATATTTT. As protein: CASSLAQGIGNTIYF.

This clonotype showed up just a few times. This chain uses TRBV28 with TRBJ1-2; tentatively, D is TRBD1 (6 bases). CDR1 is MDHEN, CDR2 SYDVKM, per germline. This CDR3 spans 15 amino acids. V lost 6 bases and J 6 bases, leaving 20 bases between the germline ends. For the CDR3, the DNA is TGTGCCAGCAGCACACCCCACAGGGAAGAGAATGGCTACACCTTC. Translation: CASSTPHREENGYTF.

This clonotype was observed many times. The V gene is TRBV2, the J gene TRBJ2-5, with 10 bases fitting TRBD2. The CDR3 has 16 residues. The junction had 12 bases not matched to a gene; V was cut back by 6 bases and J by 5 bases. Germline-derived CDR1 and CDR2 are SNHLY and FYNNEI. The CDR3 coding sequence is TGTGCCAGCAGGCGGACTAGCGGCTCACGGGGGGAGACCCAGTACTTC. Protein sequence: CASRRTSGSRGETQYF.

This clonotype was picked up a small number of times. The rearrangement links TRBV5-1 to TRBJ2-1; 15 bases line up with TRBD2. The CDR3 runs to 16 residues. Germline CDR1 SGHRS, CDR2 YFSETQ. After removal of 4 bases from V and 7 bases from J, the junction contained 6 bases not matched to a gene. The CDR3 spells CASSVWGLAGGNEQFF. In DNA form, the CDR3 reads TGCGCCAGCAGCGTCTGGGGACTAGCGGGAGGAAATGAGCAGTTCTTC. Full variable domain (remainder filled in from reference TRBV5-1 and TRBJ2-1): KAGVTQTPRYLIKTRGQQVTLSCSPISGHRSVSWYQQTPGQGLQFLFEYFSETQRNKGNFPGRFSGRQFSNSRSEMNVSTLELGDSALYLCASSVWGLAGGNEQFFGPGTRLTVL.

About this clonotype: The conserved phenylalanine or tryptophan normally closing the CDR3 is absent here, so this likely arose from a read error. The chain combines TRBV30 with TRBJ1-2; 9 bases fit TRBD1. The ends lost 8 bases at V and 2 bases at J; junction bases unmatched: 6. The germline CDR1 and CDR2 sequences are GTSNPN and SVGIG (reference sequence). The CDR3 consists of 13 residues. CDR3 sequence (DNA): TGTGCCACTCAGGGACAGGGCAACTATGGCTACACCTAC. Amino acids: CATQGQGNYGYTY.

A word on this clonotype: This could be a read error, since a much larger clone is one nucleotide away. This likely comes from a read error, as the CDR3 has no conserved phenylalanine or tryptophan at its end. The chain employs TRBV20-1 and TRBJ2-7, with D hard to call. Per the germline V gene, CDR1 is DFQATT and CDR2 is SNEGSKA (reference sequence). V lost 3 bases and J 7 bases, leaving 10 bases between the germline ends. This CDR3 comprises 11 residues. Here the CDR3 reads CSASSGGEQYA. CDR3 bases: TGCAGTGCTAGTTCGGGTGGGGAGCAGTACGCC.

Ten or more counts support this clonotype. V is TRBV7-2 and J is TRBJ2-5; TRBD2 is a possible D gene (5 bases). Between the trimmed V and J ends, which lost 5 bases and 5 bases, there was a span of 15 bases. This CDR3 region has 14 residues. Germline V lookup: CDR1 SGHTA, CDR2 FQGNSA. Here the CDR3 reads CASSASMGGETQYF. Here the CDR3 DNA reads TGTGCCAGCAGCGCCTCCATGGGCGGGGAGACCCAGTACTTC.

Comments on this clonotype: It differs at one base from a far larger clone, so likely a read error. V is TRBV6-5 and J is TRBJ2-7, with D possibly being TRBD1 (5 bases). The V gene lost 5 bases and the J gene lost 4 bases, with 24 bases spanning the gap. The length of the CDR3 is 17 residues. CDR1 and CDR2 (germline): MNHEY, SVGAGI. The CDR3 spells CASSIGRDSLGDYEQYF. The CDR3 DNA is TGTGCCAGCAGTATCGGCAGGGATTCTTTAGGGGATTACGAGCAGTACTTC.

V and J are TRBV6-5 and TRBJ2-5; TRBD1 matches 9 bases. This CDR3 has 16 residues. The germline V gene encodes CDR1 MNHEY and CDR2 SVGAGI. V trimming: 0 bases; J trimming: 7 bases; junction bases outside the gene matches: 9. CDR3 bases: TGTGCCAGCAGTTACTCTTGGGGACAGGGCAAGTGGACCCAGTACTTC. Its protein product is CASSYSWGQGKWTQYF.